The 30 T cell receptor beta chains below all came from one sample that was sequenced in a study of shared clonotypes between healthy human individuals. Produced via immunoSEQ multiplex PCR; TCRdb's table is partial and in-frame only. The sample has nearly 2 million clones, roughly 94% seen once. Naive CD8 cells lacked CD45RO and underwent positive selection for CCR7, leaving out terminally differentiated effector memory CD45RA+ cells. The material sequenced was naive CD8+ T cells sorted from blood. All receptors derive from a man between 18 and 35 years old in good health.

The chain employs TRBV7-8 and TRBJ1-6; D is undetermined. CDR1 and CDR2 from the germline V gene are SGHVS and FQNEAQ. Trimming shortened V by 2 bases and J by 0 bases, and 8 bases separated the two germline ends. The CDR3 extends over 16 amino acids. CDR3 in amino acids: CASSLQKVSYNSPLHF. CDR3 sequence (DNA): TGTGCCAGCAGCTTACAGAAAGTCTCCTATAATTCACCCCTCCACTTT.

V and J are TRBV4-1 and TRBJ2-7; D might be TRBD1 or TRBD2, each matching 5 bases. The CDR3 contains 14 residues. The germline V and J ends were trimmed by 0 bases and 5 bases, with 11 bases remaining between them. The germline CDR1 and CDR2 sequences are MGHRA and YSYEKL. The CDR3: CASSQEARDHEQYF. In DNA form, the CDR3 reads TGCGCCAGCAGCCAAGAAGCCAGGGACCACGAGCAGTACTTC.

This rearrangement joins TRBV7-8 to TRBJ2-1; 10 bases line up with TRBD2. The CDR3 consists of 16 residues. Looked up from germline, CDR1 is SGHVS and CDR2 is FQNEAQ. The V segment lost 5 bases and the J segment 5 bases; nucleotides outside the gene matches: 9. CDR3 coding DNA: TGTGCCAGCAGCCCCCCCCTAGCGGGAGTAAACAATGAGCAGTTCTTC. Its translation: CASSPPLAGVNNEQFF. Variable domain in full (rest from reference TRBV7-8 and TRBJ2-1): GAGVSQSPRYKVAKRGQDVALRCDPISGHVSLFWYQQALGQGPEFLTYFQNEAQLDKSGLPSDRFFAERPEGSVSTLKIQRTQQEDSAVYLCASSPPLAGVNNEQFFGPGTRLTVL.

The gene calls are TRBV27 and TRBJ2-3; a possible D gene is TRBD1 (6 bases). CDR3 length equals 15 residues. V was trimmed by 7 bases and J by 2 bases, leaving 16 bases between them. Germline V gene data show CDR1 as MNHEY and CDR2 as SMNVEV (reference sequence). CDR3 nucleotides: TGTGCCAGCATTGATACAGGGAGATTCACAGATACGCAGTATTTT. This sequence encodes CASIDTGRFTDTQYF.

The chain recombines TRBV7-9 with TRBJ2-7; no firm D call. CDR1 and CDR2 from the germline V gene are SEHNR and FQNEAQ (reference sequence). V was pared by 5 bases and J by 5 bases, with 10 bases between. This CDR3 comprises 12 residues. CDR3 sequence reads: CASSPAHHEQYF. The CDR3 nucleotides read TGTGCCAGCAGCCCCGCCCACCACGAGCAGTACTTC.

Worth noting for this clone: The same CDR3 is also encoded by other DNA sequences in this sample. V is TRBV5-1 and J is TRBJ2-1, with D possibly being TRBD1 or TRBD2 (5 bases each). Germline lookup yields CDR1 SGHRS and CDR2 YFSETQ. V was trimmed by 0 bases and J by 7 bases, leaving 8 bases between them. This CDR3 has 13 amino acids. The CDR3 region has the DNA TGCGCCAGCAGCTTGGATTGGGGGAATGAGCAGTTCTTC. Translation: CASSLDWGNEQFF.

The chain uses TRBV10-3 and TRBJ2-7; D is possibly TRBD2 (6 bases). Germline V gene sequence: CDR1 ENHRY, CDR2 SYGVKD. CDR3 length: 11 amino acids. The V end lost 7 bases, the J end lost 12 bases, and 16 bases lay between the germline ends. The CDR3 reads CAIMGGDGRYF. The CDR3 nucleotides are TGTGCCATCATGGGCGGGGATGGTAGGTACTTC.

The genes are TRBV27 and TRBJ2-3; D perhaps matches TRBD2 (6 bases). Germline lookup yields CDR1 MNHEY and CDR2 SMNVEV (reference sequence). The CDR3 extends over 16 amino acids. Trimming removed 4 bases from V and 1 base from J, with 15 bases in between. The CDR3: CASSSPGLPRTDTQYF. As DNA, the CDR3 is TGTGCCAGCAGTTCTCCAGGACTACCCCGCACAGATACGCAGTATTTT.

Concerning this clone: Other DNA sequences in the same sample also yield this CDR3. This chain joins TRBV27 and TRBJ2-7; 10 nucleotides match TRBD1. Per the germline V gene, CDR1 is MNHEY and CDR2 is SMNVEV (reference sequence). With V trimmed by 4 bases and J by 5 bases, 5 bases remained unmatched. There are 14 residues in the CDR3. The CDR3 loop is CASSSGTGVDEQYF. The CDR3, as DNA: TGTGCCAGCAGTTCTGGGACAGGGGTCGACGAGCAGTACTTC.

This clone was counted once. This chain connects TRBV5-6 to TRBJ2-3, with TRBD2 as a possible D gene (6 bases). The CDR3 length is 16 residues. V was shortened by 0 bases and J by 7 bases, with 18 bases between the two germline ends. Germline-derived CDR1 and CDR2 are SGHDT and YYEEEE. In DNA form, the CDR3 reads TGTGCCAGCAGCTTGGAGAGACTAGTGTTACCTCATACGCAGTATTTT. It codes for CASSLERLVLPHTQYF.

The count of this clone is one. CDR3 DNA: TGTGCCAGCAGTGTGACAGGGGGAATGAGCGAGCAGTACTTC. Its translation is CASSVTGGMSEQYF. This rearrangement joins TRBV28 to TRBJ2-7; 9 nucleotides agree with TRBD1. The CDR3 covers 14 residues. The V gene end was trimmed by 5 bases and the J gene end by 6 bases; junction bases not matched to a gene: 8. The germline CDR1 and CDR2 sequences are MDHEN and SYDVKM.

The rearrangement links TRBV11-2 to TRBJ2-2, with D uncertain. V gave up 3 bases and J gave up 5 bases, with 10 bases separating them. There are 14 residues in the CDR3. In germline, CDR1 is SGHAT, CDR2 FQNNGV. CDR3 in DNA: TGTGCCAGCAGCTTTGGGCCAAAGACCGGGGAGCTGTTTTTT. This codes for CASSFGPKTGELFF.

V usage is TRBV5-6 and J usage is TRBJ1-2; a possible D gene is TRBD1 (5 bases). Trimming left V 7 bases short and J 3 bases short, with 13 bases between. This CDR3 contains 13 residues. Germline CDR1 SGHDT, CDR2 YYEEEE. The DNA of the CDR3 is TGTGCCAGCGAGGTGGGAGGGGACTATGGCTACACCTTC. Amino acids: CASEVGGDYGYTF.

The V and J genes are TRBV27 and TRBJ2-7; D is unresolved. V lost 3 bases to trimming and J lost 0 bases, with 9 bases between them. There are 14 residues in the CDR3. The germline CDR1 and CDR2 sequences are MNHEY and SMNVEV (reference sequence). The CDR3 is CASSFGKSSYEQYF. The CDR3 bases are TGTGCCAGCAGTTTTGGGAAGAGCTCCTACGAGCAGTACTTC.

The chain links TRBV7-6 to TRBJ2-1, with D perhaps TRBD2 (6 bases). The CDR3 extends over 16 amino acids. V was shortened by 1 base and J by 3 bases, with 13 bases between the two germline ends. Germline V CDR1 and CDR2: SGHVS, FNYEAQ. The CDR3: CASSLVVRGNYNEQFF. CDR3 DNA: TGTGCCAGCAGCTTAGTAGTGCGGGGTAACTACAATGAGCAGTTCTTC.

The CDR3 nucleotides read TGTGCCAGCAGTTACTCTACAGGTGTTGGTGAGCAGTTCTTC. It codes for CASSYSTGVGEQFF. The gene calls are TRBV6-6 and TRBJ2-1; D is perhaps TRBD1 (5 bases). The CDR3 spans 14 residues. V lost 0 bases, J lost 9 bases, and 12 bases lay in between. Germline lookup yields CDR1 MNHNY and CDR2 SVGAGI (reference sequence).

This clone was observed a few times. The chain couples TRBV27 to TRBJ2-7; a weak D match, TRBD2 (5 bases). Germline values: CDR1 MNHEY, CDR2 SMNVEV (reference sequence). The length of the CDR3 is 13 residues. Between the trimmed V and J ends, which lost 3 bases and 5 bases, there was a span of 11 bases. This CDR3 reads CASSFSRAHEQYF. The DNA of the CDR3 is TGTGCCAGCAGTTTTTCGAGGGCCCACGAGCAGTACTTC.

The rearrangement links TRBV28 to TRBJ2-6; TRBD1 matches at 8 bases. CDR1 MDHEN and CDR2 SYDVKM come from the germline V gene. The CDR3 is made up of 18 amino acids. The junction had 9 bases not matched to a gene; V was cut back by 5 bases and J by 0 bases. The CDR3: CASSVRDRPSSGANVLTF. CDR3 nucleotides: TGTGCCAGCAGTGTCCGGGACAGGCCTTCCTCTGGGGCCAACGTCCTGACTTTC.

The chain uses TRBV28 and TRBJ1-5; 9 bases map to TRBD1. V dropped 5 bases and J dropped 4; count of bases not matched to a gene: 3. CDR1 and CDR2 from the germline V gene are MDHEN and SYDVKM. The CDR3 has 14 residues. CDR3 region: CASSGDRGNQPQHF. As DNA, the CDR3 is TGTGCCAGCAGTGGAGACAGGGGGAATCAGCCCCAGCATTTT.

The V gene is TRBV13, the J gene TRBJ2-5; no clear D gene. V was cut by 4 bases and J by 2 bases, with 11 bases left in between. The CDR3 is made up of 14 amino acids. CDR1 PRHDT and CDR2 FYEKMQ come from the germline V gene (reference sequence). The CDR3 sequence: CASSSPGRQETQYF. The CDR3 DNA follows: TGTGCCAGCAGCTCCCCTGGTAGACAAGAGACCCAGTACTTC.

This chain joins TRBV6-5 and TRBJ2-2; D is unclear. V was shortened by 7 bases and J by 7 bases, with 7 bases between the two germline ends. The CDR3 length is 11 residues. Germline V lookup: CDR1 MNHEY, CDR2 SVGAGI. CDR3 nucleotide sequence: TGTGCCAGCACCGGCTACGGGGAGCTGTTTTTT. This sequence encodes CASTGYGELFF.

J is TRBJ2-7 and V is TRBV6-1; perhaps TRBD2 as D (6 bases). V shed 0 bases and J shed 5 bases, with 14 bases lying between them. From germline, CDR1 is MNHNS and CDR2 SASEGT. The CDR3 has 15 amino acids. The CDR3 DNA is TGTGCCAGCAGTGAAGCCCCCCCGGGGGTGGACGAGCAGTACTTC. This encodes CASSEAPPGVDEQYF.

The chain couples TRBV4-3 to TRBJ2-7; 8 positions agree with TRBD2. This CDR3 has 17 amino acids. Trimming at V came to 1 base and at J to 5 bases, leaving 13 bases not matched to a gene. In germline, CDR1 is LGHNA, CDR2 YSLEER. CDR3 in DNA: TGCGCCAGCAGCCAAGTCCCCGCGGGAGGCCTCAGGGACGAGCAGTACTTC. Residues: CASSQVPAGGLRDEQYF.

The chain has TRBV5-4 and TRBJ2-1; D is uncertain. Germline CDR1 and CDR2: SGHNT and YYREEE (reference sequence). The ends were cut back, 1 base at V and 3 bases at J, with 11 bases in the middle. The CDR3 has 15 amino acids. This chain's CDR3 is CASSLFSGDYNEQFF. The CDR3 DNA follows: TGTGCCAGCAGCTTGTTCTCAGGAGACTACAATGAGCAGTTCTTC.

This clone was counted once. The chain joins TRBV4-1 to TRBJ2-7; D is perhaps TRBD1 (8 bases). The CDR3 has 17 residues. Trimming shortened V by 2 bases and J by 4 bases, and 21 bases separated the two germline ends. Germline V gene lookup returns CDR1 MGHRA and CDR2 YSYEKL. CDR3 nucleotides: TGCGCCAGCAGCCAACAACAGGGGGGGGTTGGCTCGTACGAGCAGTACTTC. Residues: CASSQQQGGVGSYEQYF.

This chain connects TRBV6-1 to TRBJ1-1; D gene unclear. Germline loops: CDR1 MNHNS, CDR2 SASEGT. The CDR3 runs to 15 residues. Deletions cut 2 bases from V and 2 bases from J, with 12 bases between. The CDR3 coding sequence is TGTGCCAGCAGTGAATGGGCGGAAGAAAACACTGAAGCTTTCTTT. This encodes CASSEWAEENTEAFF.

The gene calls are TRBV5-8 and TRBJ1-4; a possible D gene is TRBD1 (5 bases). The germline CDR1 and CDR2 sequences are SGHTS and YDEGEE. Between the trimmed V and J ends, which lost 4 bases and 6 bases, there was a span of 16 bases. CDR3 size: 15 residues. CDR3 bases: TGTGCCAGCAGCGCGGACGGGACTTTGGATGAAAAACTGTTTTTT. Amino acid sequence: CASSADGTLDEKLFF.

The rearrangement uses TRBV4-1 and TRBJ1-4, with 9 bases fitting TRBD1. With V trimmed by 3 bases and J by 8 bases, 19 bases remained unmatched. Germline values: CDR1 MGHRA, CDR2 YSYEKL. This CDR3 has 19 residues. The CDR3 DNA is TGCGCCAGCAGCCAGGGACCACAGGGGGCAATTCTACCGCGCGAAAAACTGTTTTTT. It encodes CASSQGPQGAILPREKLFF.

The genes are TRBV10-3 and TRBJ1-2; possibly TRBD1 for D (6 bases). The V end lost 0 bases, the J end lost 5 bases, and 16 bases lay between the germline ends. Germline CDR1 ENHRY, CDR2 SYGVKD. The CDR3 has 16 amino acids. This chain's CDR3 is CAISESASPTGYGYTF. CDR3 nucleotide sequence: TGTGCCATCAGTGAGTCGGCCAGCCCCACAGGGTATGGCTACACCTTC.

The chain employs TRBV5-1 and TRBJ2-7, with 10 bases aligning to TRBD1. Germline CDR1 and CDR2: SGHRS and YFSETQ. The CDR3 is made up of 13 amino acids. V shed 4 bases, J shed 6 bases, and the junction held 4 bases outside the gene matches. As DNA, the CDR3 is TGCGCCAGCAGCGGTGGGACAGGGGCCGAGCAGTACTTC. It specifies CASSGGTGAEQYF.